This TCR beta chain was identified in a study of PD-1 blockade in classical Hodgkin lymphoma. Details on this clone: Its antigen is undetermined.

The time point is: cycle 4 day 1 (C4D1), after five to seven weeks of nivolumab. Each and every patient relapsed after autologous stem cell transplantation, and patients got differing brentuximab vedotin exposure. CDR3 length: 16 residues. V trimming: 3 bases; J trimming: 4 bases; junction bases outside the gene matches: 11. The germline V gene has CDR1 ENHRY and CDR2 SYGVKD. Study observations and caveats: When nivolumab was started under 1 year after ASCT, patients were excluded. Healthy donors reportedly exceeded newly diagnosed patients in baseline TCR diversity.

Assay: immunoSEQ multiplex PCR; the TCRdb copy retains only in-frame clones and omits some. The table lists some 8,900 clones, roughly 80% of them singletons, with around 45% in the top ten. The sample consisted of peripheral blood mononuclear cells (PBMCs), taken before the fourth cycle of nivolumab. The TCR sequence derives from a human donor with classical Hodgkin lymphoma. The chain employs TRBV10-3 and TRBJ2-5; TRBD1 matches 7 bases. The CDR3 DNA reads TGTGCCATCAGTGACGTCCAGGGGGTTTCGGTAGAGACCCAGTACTTC. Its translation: CAISDVQGVSVETQYF.